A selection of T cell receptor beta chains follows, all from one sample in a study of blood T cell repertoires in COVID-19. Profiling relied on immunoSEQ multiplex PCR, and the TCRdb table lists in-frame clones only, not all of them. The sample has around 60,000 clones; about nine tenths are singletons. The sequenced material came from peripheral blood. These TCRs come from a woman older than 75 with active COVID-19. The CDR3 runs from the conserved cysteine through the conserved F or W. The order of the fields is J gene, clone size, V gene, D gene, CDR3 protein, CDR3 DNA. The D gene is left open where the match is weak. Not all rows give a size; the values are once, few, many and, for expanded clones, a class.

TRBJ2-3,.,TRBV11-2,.,CASSWEFWGTSTDTQYF,TGTGCCAGCAGCTGGGAATTTTGGGGCACTAGCACAGATACGCAGTATTTT
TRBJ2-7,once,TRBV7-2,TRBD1,CASSLGNRGYEQYF,TGTGCCAGCAGCTTAGGAAACAGGGGCTACGAGCAGTACTTC
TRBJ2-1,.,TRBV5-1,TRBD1,CASSLGAGTGNNEQFF,TGCGCCAGCAGCTTGGGGGCCGGGACAGGGAACAATGAGCAGTTCTTC
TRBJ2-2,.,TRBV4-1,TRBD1,CASSQGRYGTGNTGELFF,TGCGCCAGCAGCCAAGGTCGCTACGGGACAGGGAACACCGGGGAGCTGTTTTTT
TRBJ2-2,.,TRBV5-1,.,CASSFGWERTGELFF,TGCGCCAGCAGCTTCGGGTGGGAGAGAACCGGGGAGCTGTTTTTT
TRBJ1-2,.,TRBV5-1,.,CASSQTENYGYTF,TGCGCCAGCAGCCAAACAGAGAACTATGGCTACACCTTC
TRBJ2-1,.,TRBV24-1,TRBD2,CATSDLAGGYNEQFF,TGTGCCACCAGTGACTTAGCGGGAGGGTACAATGAGCAGTTCTTC
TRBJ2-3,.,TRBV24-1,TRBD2,CATSAPLAGADTQYF,TGTGCCACCAGTGCCCCCCTAGCGGGGGCAGATACGCAGTATTTT
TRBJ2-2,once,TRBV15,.,CATSRALRTFANTGELFF,TGTGCCACCAGCAGAGCCCTACGGACATTTGCCAACACCGGGGAGCTGTTTTTT
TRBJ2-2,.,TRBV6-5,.,CASSSRPGAGELFF,TGTGCCAGCAGTTCCAGACCGGGAGCCGGGGAGCTGTTTTTT
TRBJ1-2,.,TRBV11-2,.,CASSLGGRYGYTF,TGTGCCAGCAGCTTAGGGGGCCGTTATGGCTACACCTTC
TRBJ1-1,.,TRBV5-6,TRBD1,CASSLRTDRGTEAFF,TGTGCCAGCAGCCTTAGGACAGACAGGGGCACTGAAGCTTTCTTT
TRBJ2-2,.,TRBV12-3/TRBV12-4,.,CASSTDSTGELFF,TGTGCCAGCAGCACCGATAGCACCGGGGAGCTGTTTTTT
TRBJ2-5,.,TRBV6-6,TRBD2,CASSHPSSGGEETQYF,TGTGCCAGCAGCCACCCCTCTAGCGGGGGGGAGGAGACCCAGTACTTC
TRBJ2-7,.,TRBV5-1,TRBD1,CASSLDPQGEDQYF,TGCGCCAGCAGCTTGGATCCCCAGGGGGAAGATCAGTACTTC
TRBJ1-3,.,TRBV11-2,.,CASSSVQGAGNTIYF,TGTGCCAGCAGCTCGGTACAGGGCGCTGGAAACACCATATATTTT
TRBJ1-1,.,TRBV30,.,CAWSVLQRGLGEAFF,TGTGCCTGGAGTGTACTCCAGCGGGGGCTTGGTGAAGCTTTCTTT
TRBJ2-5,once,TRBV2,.,CASSELPRRETQYF,TGTGCCAGCAGTGAGTTGCCGCGGCGGGAGACCCAGTACTTC
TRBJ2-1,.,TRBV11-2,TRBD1,CASSRGQGNEQFF,TGTGCCAGCAGCCGGGGACAGGGCAATGAGCAGTTCTTC
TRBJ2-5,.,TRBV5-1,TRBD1,CASSLDPRQGQETQYF,TGCGCCAGCAGCTTGGACCCTCGACAGGGCCAAGAGACCCAGTACTTC
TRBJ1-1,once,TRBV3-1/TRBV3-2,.,CASSPMNTEAFF,TGTGCCAGCAGTCCAATGAACACTGAAGCTTTCTTT
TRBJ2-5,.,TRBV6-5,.,CASRSGQIQETQYF,TGTGCCAGCAGAAGCGGACAGATCCAAGAGACCCAGTACTTC
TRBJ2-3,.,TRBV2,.,CASSVNGSGPNTDTQYF,TGTGCCAGCAGTGTAAATGGTAGCGGCCCCAACACAGATACGCAGTATTTT
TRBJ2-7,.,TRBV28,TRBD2,CASSHGTSYEQYF,TGTGCCAGCAGTCACGGGACTAGCTACGAGCAGTACTTC
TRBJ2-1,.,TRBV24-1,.,CATSDLRPGDNEQFF,TGTGCCACCAGTGATCTAAGACCCGGGGACAATGAGCAGTTCTTC
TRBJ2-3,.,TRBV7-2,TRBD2,CASSLVGFSGFEDTQYF,TGTGCCAGCAGCTTAGTTGGGTTTAGCGGGTTCGAAGATACGCAGTATTTT
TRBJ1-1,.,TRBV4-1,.,CASSQERPTGDTEAFF,TGCGCCAGCAGCCAAGAGAGGCCAACAGGCGACACTGAAGCTTTCTTT
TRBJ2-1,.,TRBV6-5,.,CASSKQGSLHEQFF,TGTGCCAGCAGTAAACAGGGTTCCCTTCACGAGCAGTTCTTC
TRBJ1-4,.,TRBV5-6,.,CASSLGPPNEKLFF,TGTGCCAGCAGCTTGGGGCCTCCTAATGAAAAACTGTTTTTT
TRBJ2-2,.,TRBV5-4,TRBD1,CASSAGTGGQNGELFF,TGTGCCAGCAGCGCCGGGACAGGGGGCCAAAACGGGGAGCTGTTTTTT
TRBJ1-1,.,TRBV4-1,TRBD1,CASSPTSPPKGQGASMNTEAFF,TGCGCCAGCAGCCCCACGTCTCCCCCAAAGGGGCAGGGGGCAAGTATGAACACTGAAGCTTTCTTT
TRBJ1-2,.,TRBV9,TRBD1,CASSVAQGQGYGYTF,TGTGCCAGCAGCGTAGCCCAGGGACAGGGGTATGGCTACACCTTC
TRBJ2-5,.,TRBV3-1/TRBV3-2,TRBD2,CASSDRTSRETQYF,TGTGCCAGCAGCGACCGGACTAGCAGGGAGACCCAGTACTTC
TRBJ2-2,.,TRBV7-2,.,CASSLNSANTGELFF,TGTGCCAGCAGCTTAAACTCCGCGAACACCGGGGAGCTGTTTTTT
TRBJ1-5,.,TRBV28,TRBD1,CASRSGTANQPQHF,TGTGCCAGCAGATCCGGGACAGCGAATCAGCCCCAGCATTTT
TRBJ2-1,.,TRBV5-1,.,CANRPGWDEQFF,TGCGCCAATAGACCAGGGTGGGATGAGCAGTTCTTC
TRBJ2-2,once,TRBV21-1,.,CACTRGGNAGELFF,TGTGCCTGCACAAGGGGGGGGAACGCCGGGGAGCTGTTTTTT
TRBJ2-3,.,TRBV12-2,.,CASRLAERGDLDTQYF,TGTGCAAGTCGCTTAGCAGAGCGGGGGGACCTCGATACGCAGTATTTT
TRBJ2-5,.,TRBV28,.,CASSRLNQETQYF,TGTGCCAGCAGTAGACTAAACCAAGAGACCCAGTACTTC
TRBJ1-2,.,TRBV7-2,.,CASSLHSTYGYTF,TGTGCCAGCAGCTTACACAGCACCTATGGCTACACCTTC
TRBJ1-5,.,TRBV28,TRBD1,CASSLRTGGYQPQHF,TGTGCCAGCAGTCTTAGAACAGGGGGCTATCAGCCCCAGCATTTT
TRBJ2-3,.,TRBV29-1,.,CSVEWSGPSNTDTQYF,TGCAGCGTTGAATGGTCAGGCCCTTCCAACACAGATACGCAGTATTTT
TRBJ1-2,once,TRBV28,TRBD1,CASSLGQAPLYGYTF,TGTGCCAGCAGTTTGGGACAGGCCCCCCTCTATGGCTACACCTTC
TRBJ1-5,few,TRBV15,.,CATSGDNNQPQHF,TGTGCCACCAGCGGGGACAACAATCAGCCCCAGCATTTT
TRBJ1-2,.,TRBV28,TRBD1,CASKQGANYGYTF,TGTGCCAGCAAGCAGGGGGCCAACTATGGCTACACCTTC
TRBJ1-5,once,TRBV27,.,CASSLSSSQPQHF,TGTGCCAGCAGTTTATCTTCGTCTCAGCCCCAGCATTTT
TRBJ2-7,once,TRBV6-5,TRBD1,CASSSTGYEQYF,TGTGCCAGCAGTTCGACAGGGTACGAGCAGTACTTC
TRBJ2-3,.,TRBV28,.,CASTYAQNTQYF,TGTGCCAGCACTTACGCCCAGAATACGCAGTATTTT
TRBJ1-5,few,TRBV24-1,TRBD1,CGRGTGTGNNQPQHF,TGTGGGCGGGGCACCGGGACAGGGAACAATCAGCCCCAGCATTTT
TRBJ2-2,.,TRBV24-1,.,CATMGGAYTGELFF,TGTGCCACCATGGGGGGGGCGTACACCGGGGAGCTGTTTTTT
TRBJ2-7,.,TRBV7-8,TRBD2,CASRAGTSGTYEQYF,TGTGCCAGCAGGGCCGGGACTAGCGGGACTTACGAGCAGTACTTC
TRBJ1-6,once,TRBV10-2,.,CASSEVGGDGNSPLHF,TGCGCCAGCAGTGAGGTGGGGGGGGACGGAAATTCACCCCTCCACTTT
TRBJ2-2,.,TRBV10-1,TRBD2,CASSESTGRGTGELFF,TGCGCCAGCAGTGAGTCCACCGGGAGGGGAACCGGGGAGCTGTTTTTT
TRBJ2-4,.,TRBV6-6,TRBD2,CASSYSASGDGVIQYF,TGTGCCAGCAGTTACTCGGCTAGCGGGGATGGAGTCATTCAGTACTTC
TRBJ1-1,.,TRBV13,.,CASSPMGAGNTEAFF,TGTGCCAGCAGCCCAATGGGGGCAGGGAACACTGAAGCTTTCTTT
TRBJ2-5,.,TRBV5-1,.,CASSLGQPQETQYF,TGCGCCAGCAGCCTAGGACAGCCCCAAGAGACCCAGTACTTC
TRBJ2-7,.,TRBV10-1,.,CASSEWRAPYEQYF,TGCGCCAGCAGTGAATGGCGGGCCCCCTACGAGCAGTACTTC